Sequencing of this TCR beta chain was carried out in a study of control samples from healthy donors and cancer patients. Some clones are missing from TCRdb's copy, which holds only in-frame ones; the method was immunoSEQ multiplex PCR. This table has about 130,000 clones, roughly 92% appearing once. This CDR3 has 14 residues. The V and J ends lost 4 bases and 3 bases, in that order; junction bases with no gene match: 6. Germline CDR1 SGHRS, CDR2 YFSETQ. Only a few counts were recorded for this clone. J is TRBJ2-7 and V is TRBV5-1; 8 positions match TRBD1. Sequenced: PBMCs. This receptor was obtained from an elderly man with head and neck cancer. This CDR3 reads CASSLGQGLYEQYF. As DNA, the CDR3 is TGCGCCAGCAGCCTCGGACAGGGCCTCTACGAGCAGTACTTC.